This TCR beta chain appears in the sequencing data of a study of spatial heterogeneity in lung cancer. Study context: Alpha-chain detections were consistently fewer than beta-chain detections among the sequences.

This clonotype was observed at least ten times. Its matching antigen is unknown. Study results and caveats: Ubiquitous expanded tumor TCRs were seen in blood more at resection than at follow-up.

Every individual TCR cDNA molecule carried its own unique molecular identifier, which allowed correction of PCR and sequencing errors. TCRdb recomputed calls from the 5' RACE reads with MiXCR, one row per CDR3 protein. Of tens of thousands of distinct CDR3 sequences in the sample, 3.3% were seen once. Time point of the sample: sample taken at primary tumor resection. Unsorted whole RNA of tumor, nontumor lung or frozen PBMC was sequenced. Samples were obtained from some 70 donors, all untreated early-stage non-small cell lung cancer patients. Sequencing used PBMCs, obtained at surgery. The source of this sequence is a female donor with early-stage non-small cell lung cancer.

DNA for the CDR3: TGTGCCAGCAGTTACCCGACTAGCGGGAGCGCCTCGGGCTATGAGCAGTTCTTC. It translates to CASSYPTSGSASGYEQFF. The chain links TRBV6-2 or TRBV6-3 to TRBJ2-1; 12 positions agree with TRBD2. This CDR3 is built from 18 residues. Per germline, CDR1 MNHEY and CDR2 SVGEGT. Losses at the gene ends were 2 bases for V and 8 bases for J; bases not matched to a gene: 13.